A selection of T cell receptor beta chains follows, all from one sample in a study of blood T cells in healthy people across ages. TCRdb independently ran MiXCR on the 5' RACE reads; one entry per CDR3 protein. The table has fewer than 900,000 distinct CDR3 sequences, approximately 35% seen once; the top ten hold over 10%. Sequenced: blood. These receptors originate from a man between 18 and 29 years old in good health. Both conserved end residues are part of each CDR3. Each record gives: J gene, V gene, clone size, D gene, CDR3 DNA, CDR3 protein. A D gene is named only where the DNA matches it firmly. Rows may omit the clone size; those that give it use once, few, many or a size class.

J gene: TRBJ2-7; V gene: TRBV4-3; clone size: few; D gene: TRBD1; CDR3 DNA: TGCGCCAGCAGCCAAGAGGCCCAGGGGGCTATCTACGAGCAGTACTTC; CDR3 protein: CASSQEAQGAIYEQYF
J gene: TRBJ2-7; V gene: TRBV20-1; clone size: few; D gene: TRBD2; CDR3 DNA: TGCAGTGCTACTCGACCGACTAGCGGGGGGACCTCCTACGAGCAGTACTTC; CDR3 protein: CSATRPTSGGTSYEQYF
J gene: TRBJ1-2; V gene: TRBV11-2; clone size: few; D gene: -; CDR3 DNA: TGTGCCAGCAGCCCCCGTATAACTTTTGGCTACACCTTC; CDR3 protein: CASSPRITFGYTF
J gene: TRBJ2-5; V gene: TRBV4-1; clone size: few; D gene: TRBD2; CDR3 DNA: TGCGCCAGCAGCCAAGAAAGGACTAGGCAAGAGACCCAGTACTTC; CDR3 protein: CASSQERTRQETQYF
J gene: TRBJ1-5; V gene: TRBV7-8; clone size: -; D gene: -; CDR3 DNA: TGTGCCAGCAGCTTATTATCGACGGGGACCCAGCCCCAGCATTTT; CDR3 protein: CASSLLSTGTQPQHF
J gene: TRBJ2-7; V gene: TRBV10-2; clone size: -; D gene: -; CDR3 DNA: TGCGCCAGCAGCAGGGTTTTCGATGAGCAGTACTTC; CDR3 protein: CASSRVFDEQYF
J gene: TRBJ1-5; V gene: TRBV7-9; clone size: few; D gene: -; CDR3 DNA: TGTGCCAGCAGCCGGGGACAACAGCCCCAGCATTTT; CDR3 protein: CASSRGQQPQHF
J gene: TRBJ2-5; V gene: TRBV20-1; clone size: -; D gene: TRBD2; CDR3 DNA: TGCAGTGCTAGAGATCTCGCTGCTAGCGGGAGGGCCTACAATGAGCAGTACTTC; CDR3 protein: CSARDLAASGRAYNEQYF
J gene: TRBJ1-5; V gene: TRBV12-3/TRBV12-4; clone size: -; D gene: -; CDR3 DNA: TGTGCCAGCGGCGAAGTGGCGCCCCAGCATTTT; CDR3 protein: CASGEVAPQHF
J gene: TRBJ2-5; V gene: TRBV3-1; clone size: few; D gene: TRBD2; CDR3 DNA: TGTGCCAGCAACGAACTAGCGGGTAACAATGAGCAGTACTTC; CDR3 protein: CASNELAGNNEQYF
J gene: TRBJ2-2; V gene: TRBV15; clone size: -; D gene: -; CDR3 DNA: TGTGCCACCAGCGGACGGATCGGGGAGCTGTTTTTT; CDR3 protein: CATSGRIGELFF
J gene: TRBJ1-1; V gene: TRBV20-1; clone size: few; D gene: -; CDR3 DNA: TGCAGTGCTGGCGGGACAAGCAACACTGAAGCTTTCTTT; CDR3 protein: CSAGGTSNTEAFF
J gene: TRBJ2-3; V gene: TRBV7-8; clone size: -; D gene: TRBD2; CDR3 DNA: TGTGCCAGCAGCCCCCTTGACGGAAGGACTAGGAGCACAGATACGCAGTATTTT; CDR3 protein: CASSPLDGRTRSTDTQYF
J gene: TRBJ2-3; V gene: TRBV20-1; clone size: -; D gene: -; CDR3 DNA: TGCAGTGCCAAAATACTAGCGTGGGGGCGAGATACGCAGTATTTT; CDR3 protein: CSAKILAWGRDTQYF
J gene: TRBJ1-6; V gene: TRBV12-3/TRBV12-4; clone size: -; D gene: -; CDR3 DNA: TGTGCCAGCACCTTGGGACAATTCTATAATTCACCCCTCCACTTT; CDR3 protein: CASTLGQFYNSPLHF
J gene: TRBJ2-7; V gene: TRBV7-2; clone size: few; D gene: -; CDR3 DNA: TGTGCCAGCAGCCTACACTACGAGCAGTACTTC; CDR3 protein: CASSLHYEQYF
J gene: TRBJ1-2; V gene: TRBV7-9; clone size: few; D gene: -; CDR3 DNA: TGTGCCAGCAGCCTCGACACGTCCTATGGCTACACCTTC; CDR3 protein: CASSLDTSYGYTF
J gene: TRBJ1-2; V gene: TRBV4-2; clone size: -; D gene: -; CDR3 DNA: TGTGCCAGCAGCCAAGATCGGAAGGAGGGCTATGGCTACACCTTC; CDR3 protein: CASSQDRKEGYGYTF
J gene: TRBJ1-2; V gene: TRBV20-1; clone size: -; D gene: -; CDR3 DNA: TGCAGTGCTGACCTCGAGGGCGCGAACTATGGCTACACCTTC; CDR3 protein: CSADLEGANYGYTF
J gene: TRBJ2-3; V gene: TRBV5-1; clone size: -; D gene: -; CDR3 DNA: TGCGCCAGCAGCTCGGACAGTCCAGATACGCAGTATTTT; CDR3 protein: CASSSDSPDTQYF
J gene: TRBJ1-1; V gene: TRBV3-1; clone size: -; D gene: TRBD1; CDR3 DNA: TGTGCCAGCAGCCAAGTACGCCGGGACAGGGGCTTGAACACTGAAGCTTTCTTT; CDR3 protein: CASSQVRRDRGLNTEAFF
J gene: TRBJ1-5; V gene: TRBV7-3; clone size: few; D gene: TRBD1; CDR3 DNA: TGTGCCAGCAGTGAACCAGGGGGCCCCACAACGTCTCAGTATAGCAATCAGCCCCAGCATTTT; CDR3 protein: CASSEPGGPTTSQYSNQPQHF
J gene: TRBJ1-2; V gene: TRBV20-1; clone size: -; D gene: TRBD1; CDR3 DNA: TGCAGTGCTCCTACCGGGACAGGGGGCGATGGCTACACCTTC; CDR3 protein: CSAPTGTGGDGYTF
J gene: TRBJ1-2; V gene: TRBV6-2/TRBV6-3; clone size: -; D gene: -; CDR3 DNA: TGTGCCAGCAGTTACTCCAGGTCACAGACTAATGGCTACACCTTC; CDR3 protein: CASSYSRSQTNGYTF
J gene: TRBJ2-5; V gene: TRBV2; clone size: few; D gene: -; CDR3 DNA: TGTGCCAGGGCGAGTGGACTCCGCCAAGAGACCCAGTACTTC; CDR3 protein: CARASGLRQETQYF
J gene: TRBJ2-7; V gene: TRBV30; clone size: few; D gene: -; CDR3 DNA: TGTGCCTGGAGTGTCGGTTTTGGTCGTGGGACAAACTACGAGCAGTACTTC; CDR3 protein: CAWSVGFGRGTNYEQYF
J gene: TRBJ1-1; V gene: TRBV9; clone size: few; D gene: -; CDR3 DNA: TGTGCCAGCAGCGTACCAGGGAGGACTGAAGCTTTCTTT; CDR3 protein: CASSVPGRTEAFF
J gene: TRBJ2-7; V gene: TRBV6-5; clone size: few; D gene: -; CDR3 DNA: TGTGCCAGCAGTTACTCACCCACGGACCTTCTCTACGAGCAGTACTTC; CDR3 protein: CASSYSPTDLLYEQYF
J gene: TRBJ2-7; V gene: TRBV20-1; clone size: few; D gene: -; CDR3 DNA: TGCAGTGCAATGGGCAACCCCTACGAGCAGTACTTC; CDR3 protein: CSAMGNPYEQYF
J gene: TRBJ1-2; V gene: TRBV6-2/TRBV6-3; clone size: -; D gene: TRBD1; CDR3 DNA: TGTGCCAGCAGCGACAGGGGGATCTATGGCTACACCTTC; CDR3 protein: CASSDRGIYGYTF
J gene: TRBJ1-4; V gene: TRBV11-2; clone size: -; D gene: TRBD1; CDR3 DNA: TGTGCCAGCAGCTTTTCCAGGGGGCAAGGGGAAAAACTGTATTTT; CDR3 protein: CASSFSRGQGEKLYF
J gene: TRBJ2-5; V gene: TRBV27; clone size: -; D gene: -; CDR3 DNA: TGTGCCAGCAGTTTCGCCGGGACACGCTACAAGCAGTACTTC; CDR3 protein: CASSFAGTRYKQYF
J gene: TRBJ2-5; V gene: TRBV6-6; clone size: few; D gene: -; CDR3 DNA: TGTGCCAGCAGTTACTTTCCGGGGGCGGAGACCCAGTACTTC; CDR3 protein: CASSYFPGAETQYF
J gene: TRBJ1-1; V gene: TRBV5-1; clone size: -; D gene: TRBD1; CDR3 DNA: TGCGCCAGCAGCATACCGGGACAGCAGAACACTGAAGCTTTCTTT; CDR3 protein: CASSIPGQQNTEAFF
J gene: TRBJ2-7; V gene: TRBV11-2; clone size: few; D gene: TRBD2; CDR3 DNA: TGTGCCAGCAGCCCGACTAGCGCCAACTACGAGCAGTACTTC; CDR3 protein: CASSPTSANYEQYF
J gene: TRBJ1-1; V gene: TRBV4-2; clone size: -; D gene: -; CDR3 DNA: TGTGCCAGCAGCCCGCACGCGGGGGAGGCAGCAAACTACATGAACACTGAAGCTTTCTTT; CDR3 protein: CASSPHAGEAANYMNTEAFF
J gene: TRBJ1-1; V gene: TRBV7-9; clone size: -; D gene: TRBD1; CDR3 DNA: TGTGCCAGCAGCCTAGATGACAGGGGAGGGATGGCTGAAGCTTTCTTT; CDR3 protein: CASSLDDRGGMAEAFF
J gene: TRBJ2-7; V gene: TRBV7-2; clone size: -; D gene: -; CDR3 DNA: TGTGCCAGCAGCTATGAGGGAAAACCTAGCTCCTACGAGCAGTACTTC; CDR3 protein: CASSYEGKPSSYEQYF
J gene: TRBJ2-5; V gene: TRBV5-1; clone size: many; D gene: TRBD1; CDR3 DNA: TGCGCCAGCAGCTTGGGGGACAGGTTAAACCAAGAGACCCAGTACTTC; CDR3 protein: CASSLGDRLNQETQYF
J gene: TRBJ2-7; V gene: TRBV4-1; clone size: few; D gene: -; CDR3 DNA: TGCGCCAGCAGCCAAGGGGATGGGGGTTCCTACGAGCAGTACTTC; CDR3 protein: CASSQGDGGSYEQYF
J gene: TRBJ1-2; V gene: TRBV19; clone size: -; D gene: -; CDR3 DNA: TGTGCCAGTAGTATAGATCCGGGATATGGCTACACCTTC; CDR3 protein: CASSIDPGYGYTF
J gene: TRBJ2-5; V gene: TRBV7-2; clone size: many; D gene: -; CDR3 DNA: TGTGCCAGCAGCTTAGACCCGGGGAGGCAAGAGACCCAGTACTTC; CDR3 protein: CASSLDPGRQETQYF
J gene: TRBJ1-4; V gene: TRBV12-3/TRBV12-4; clone size: few; D gene: -; CDR3 DNA: TGTGCCAGCAGTCGCCACGATCTCACAACTAATGAAAAACTGTTTTTT; CDR3 protein: CASSRHDLTTNEKLFF
J gene: TRBJ1-2; V gene: TRBV3-1; clone size: -; D gene: -; CDR3 DNA: TGTGCCAGCAGCCCGCAAAACGAGGGGTCTGGTGGCTACACCTTC; CDR3 protein: CASSPQNEGSGGYTF
J gene: TRBJ1-5; V gene: TRBV4-3; clone size: -; D gene: TRBD1; CDR3 DNA: TGCGCCAGCAGCCAAGTGACAGGGAAGCGGCCCCAGCATTTT; CDR3 protein: CASSQVTGKRPQHF